This T cell receptor (beta chain) was profiled in a study of blood T cell repertoires in COVID-19. At the level of the study: Samples representing acute and convalescent COVID-19 were sourced from the United States, Italy and Spain. In each case, the material was cDNA or gDNA derived from T cells, B-cell-depleted T cells, or PBMCs.

The table came from immunoSEQ multiplex PCR; TCRdb's copy has only in-frame clones and leaves some out. This sample has 200,000 to 250,000 clones, with about 87% found just once. The study drew participants aged about 18 to 95 years from roughly 25 US areas. Exposed volunteers were people who met a COVID-19 case within 2 weeks before study entry. There are 15 residues in the CDR3. Germline CDR1 is SGDLS and CDR2 is YYNGEE. The V end was cut by 5 bases, the J end by 0 bases, with 12 bases between. This sequence was found in a woman between 25 and 40 years old who had been exposed to COVID-19. The sample taken for sequencing was PBMCs or T cells enriched from blood (not recorded which). The chain links TRBV9 to TRBJ1-5, with a possible D match to TRBD1 (5 bases). CDR3 sequence reads: CASSIGVGSNQPQHF. The CDR3 coding sequence is TGTGCCAGCAGTATAGGGGTAGGTAGCAATCAGCCCCAGCATTTT.